What follows describes a single TCR beta chain. The antigen it recognizes is unknown. No base quality values were provided; no much bigger clone lies one nucleotide off. This specimen comes from a study of T cell responses to AZD1222 COVID-19 vaccine (dated by TCRdb to the early 2020s). Broadly, across the study: TCR sequencing was performed for over 230 trial participants, of whom about 210 were given two doses of AZD1222 and around 25 were given two doses of MenACWY control vaccine. Trial participants were enrolled by age into 18-55, 56-69 and 70-plus year subgroups, with roughly 150, 30 and 60 TCR-sequenced participants respectively. Findings and caveats that apply to the study as a whole: Epitopes outside the regions mutated in the B.1.351 and B.1.1.7 variants were reportedly recognized by nearly half of the unique spike-specific TCRs. Most participants were white British and females outnumbered males, and the authors suggested that clonal diversity may have been underestimated. Conclusions about previously exposed vaccinees were limited because only a handful of AZD1222 recipients were SARS-CoV-2 seropositive at baseline. In the small 56-69-year group, the increase in depth fell short of significance, most likely because of low power. The whole spike protein was spanned by vaccine-associated CD4 TCRs, and dominant responses were seen in regions 160-218 and 743-854. Because no day 14 peak-response samples were available, the repertoires could be characterized only after the peak T cell response. After two AZD1222 doses, both the breadth and the depth of spike-specific TCRs were significantly higher than at day 0 and than in MenACWY recipients.

The CDR3 regions of human TCRbeta chains were subjected to immunosequencing. The original methods were these. Repertoire TCRs were matched against a reference library of SARS-CoV-2-specific TCRs generated with the MIRA antigen-specificity platform. Breadth was defined as the fraction of unique TCRs that were SARS-CoV-2-associated. Depth was defined as the fraction of total T cells that were SARS-CoV-2-associated. Each spike-specific TCR was assigned to its reactive spike region and to a CD4 or CD8 class using the MIRA data. Log10-transformed breadth and depth values were compared by one-way ANOVA with Sidak's multiple comparisons tests. TCRdb retrieved this table from immuneACCESS and kept in-frame rearrangements only. Not all clones are present; in checked studies, unresolved V genes account for under half, and no reason is known for the remainder. That table is the source of V, J and clone size, and D and trimming were worked out from the DNA. The sample profile shows 90,000 to 100,000 clones; about nine tenths of them were found once. In total, the top ten clones hold roughly 15% of the sample.

The label giving this sample's time point can be read as: about 28 days (+/-7) after the second vaccine dose. AZD1222 recipients whose second dose came at about 4 weeks and those whose second dose came at about 12 weeks were combined into one group, since spike-specific TCR depth and breadth did not differ between the two schedules. Vaccinee samples came from UK trials COV001 and COV002, including a single-blind randomized controlled phase 2/3 trial of AZD1222 (ChAdOx1 nCoV-19) in healthy adults. Trial participant PBMC samples were collected at day 0 and day 28 after the second dose for TCRbeta chain sequencing. The CDR3 goes from the cysteine to the phenylalanine over 15 residues. The DNA shown is the 45-base CDR3, in frame from base 1. The germline V gene encodes CDR1 SEHNR and CDR2 FQNEAQ (reference sequence). The germline ends are 15 bases apart after V is trimmed by 5 bases and J by 2 bases.

The chain couples TRBV7-9 to TRBJ1-1; no confident D gene assignment can be made. This sample comprised peripheral blood, obtained 28 days after the second AZD1222 dose. The sequence came from an adult who received the AZD1222 COVID-19 vaccine. The CDR3 reads CASSPSASPNTEAFF. Read as DNA, the sequence is TGTGCCAGCAGCCCGTCCGCCAGCCCAAACACTGAAGCTTTCTTT.